Sequencing of this T cell receptor beta chain was carried out in a study of shared clonotypes between healthy human individuals. General study points: Limited genetic and exposure-history diversity came from having few donors. Non-shared clonotypes displayed generation probabilities falling below those of clonotypes present in all four donors. Sorted-subset sequencing was shown by rarefaction to be incomplete despite large depth.

Germline V CDR1 and CDR2: MGHRA, YSYEKL. This CDR3 region has 13 residues. V was cut by 2 bases and J by 3 bases, with 7 bases left in between. Clones were sequenced by immunoSEQ multiplex PCR, and TCRdb holds only the in-frame ones, with some missing. Among around 1,100,000 clones listed, 70% to 80% were seen once. In this sample, this clone turned up a few times. The antigen is not known. The receptor was isolated from a man aged 18-30 years in good health. Some clones in this sample may be carry-over from other donors' samples. Specimen: memory CD4+ T cells from PBMCs. Regarding subset: CD45RA-negative fraction. This chain connects TRBV4-1 to TRBJ1-2; D gene unclear. CDR3: CASSQFLDYGYTF. DNA of the CDR3: TGCGCCAGCAGCCAATTCCTAGACTATGGCTACACCTTC.